This entry is about one T cell receptor (beta chain). What it binds is not known. CDR3 length equals 14 residues. V lost 2 bases and J 0 bases, leaving 7 bases between the germline ends. Germline-derived CDR1 and CDR2 are KGHSH and LQKENI. The sample is drawn from a study of CD8+ T cells in alopecia areata. About the research overall: Dosing spanned 6 to 18 months on tofacitinib, then 6 months off drug.

Findings and limits, study-wide: Although TCR sharing was seen in mice, sharing across patients was less clear, possibly for HLA-related reasons.

As the sequencing template, cDNA was produced by extracting RNA and reverse transcribing it. The protocol was immunoSEQ multiplex PCR, while the TCRdb copy is restricted to in-frame clones and leaves out a portion. The sample lists some 7,100 clones, roughly 60% occurring once. This sample's treatment: oral pan-JAK inhibitor, 5-10 mg twice daily. Alopecia areata patients provided lesional scalp punch biopsies and peripheral blood, both collected for the study. This material consisted of skin, taken at week 4, from a patient treated with tofacitinib. The chain is built from TRBV18 and TRBJ1-2, with no clear D. The clonotype was recovered from a human donor with alopecia areata. The CDR3 DNA sequence: TGTGCCAGCTCACCAGGAAGAGCTAACTATGGCTACACCTTC. Amino acids: CASSPGRANYGYTF.